The 21 T cell receptor beta chains in this list originate from one sample, sequenced in a study of neurological immune-mediated disorders. From the 5' RACE reads, TCRdb called clonotypes with MiXCR, one entry per CDR3 protein. Here the sample spans 50,000 to 65,000 distinct CDR3 sequences, 3.6% being singletons. The sequenced sample was PBMCs. Receptors originate from a man aged 25 to 45 with multiple sclerosis.

This clonotype was detected many times. The chain combines TRBV20-1 with TRBJ1-1; D is undetermined. CDR1 is DFQATT and CDR2 is SNEGSKA in the germline V gene (reference sequence). The CDR3 contains 11 residues. V lost 8 bases and J lost 2, with 9 bases in between. CDR3 loop: CSPIINTEAFF. Here the CDR3 DNA reads TGCAGTCCTATCATTAACACTGAAGCTTTCTTT.

This clonotype was counted ten times or more. The chain carries TRBV5-1 and TRBJ2-1, with a possible D match to TRBD1 (5 bases). The ends were cut back, 0 bases at V and 7 bases at J, with 14 bases in the middle. Germline loops: CDR1 SGHRS, CDR2 YFSETQ. This CDR3 contains 15 residues. As DNA, the CDR3 is TGCGCCAGCAGCTTGGATAGGGGCGGCAATAATGAGCAGTTCTTC. This translates into CASSLDRGGNNEQFF. Combining the CDR3 with reference TRBV5-1 and TRBJ2-1 gives the whole variable domain KAGVTQTPRYLIKTRGQQVTLSCSPISGHRSVSWYQQTPGQGLQFLFEYFSETQRNKGNFPGRFSGRQFSNSRSEMNVSTLELGDSALYLCASSLDRGGNNEQFFGPGTRLTVL.

This clonotype was seen at least ten times. The V call is TRBV5-1, the J call TRBJ2-1, with TRBD1 as a possible D gene (5 bases). CDR1 and CDR2 (germline): SGHRS, YFSETQ. This CDR3 region has 12 residues. V lost 2 bases and J 10 bases, leaving 10 bases between the germline ends. The CDR3 nucleotides read TGCGCCAGCAGCTTAAGGGGTAGGGAGCAGTTCTTC. Protein sequence: CASSLRGREQFF.

The V gene is TRBV7-9, the J gene TRBJ2-5, with no clear D. The CDR3 extends over 15 amino acids. The germline V gene has CDR1 SEHNR and CDR2 FQNEAQ (reference sequence). Trimming took 0 bases from V and 2 from J, leaving 10 bases between them. In DNA form, the CDR3 reads TGTGCCAGCAGCTTAGCGGGAAAGCCTCAAGAGACCCAGTACTTC. Protein sequence: CASSLAGKPQETQYF.

This clonotype was observed many times. The V call is TRBV12-3 or TRBV12-4, the J call TRBJ1-5; the D gene is possibly TRBD1 (5 bases). This CDR3 comprises 14 residues. V dropped 5 bases and J dropped 3 bases, with 11 bases sitting between them. In DNA form, the CDR3 reads TGTGCCAGCAGTCCTCAGGGTTACAATCAGCCCCAGCATTTT. Protein sequence: CASSPQGYNQPQHF.

This clonotype showed up many times. The chain joins TRBV5-1 to TRBJ1-1; 8 positions match TRBD1. In germline, CDR1 is SGHRS, CDR2 YFSETQ. This CDR3 spans 15 amino acids. V shed 0 bases and J 7 bases; nucleotides not matched to a gene: 8. CDR3 loop: CASSLAGQGASEAFF. CDR3 DNA sequence: TGCGCCAGCAGCTTGGCTGGGCAGGGGGCGAGTGAAGCTTTCTTT.

This clonotype was detected many times. This chain joins TRBV25-1 and TRBJ1-1; TRBD1 is a possible D gene (6 bases). The germline CDR1 and CDR2 sequences are MGHDK and SYGVNS. V was shortened by 4 bases and J by 0 bases, with 12 bases between the two germline ends. The CDR3 totals 15 residues. CDR3 in DNA: TGTGCCAGCAGTGCTATACAGGGACTGAACACTGAAGCTTTCTTT. The encoded protein is CASSAIQGLNTEAFF.

This clonotype was recorded many times. The V and J genes are TRBV28 and TRBJ1-5; 10 bases match TRBD1. The CDR3 runs 19 residues. J was trimmed by 4 bases and V by 4 bases; bases with no gene match: 16. CDR1 MDHEN and CDR2 SYDVKM come from the germline V gene. CDR3 region: CASSSIITGTGVMNQPQHF. The DNA of the CDR3 is TGTGCCAGCAGTTCGATAATCACCGGGACAGGGGTCATGAATCAGCCCCAGCATTTT.

This clonotype was counted ten times or more. CDR3: CASSWTPVAKNIQYF. CDR3 nucleotides: TGTGCCAGCAGTTGGACGCCCGTAGCCAAAAACATTCAGTACTTC. The chain carries TRBV28 and TRBJ2-4; no clear D. Germline CDR1 MDHEN, CDR2 SYDVKM. The V and J ends lost 4 bases and 0 bases respectively, with 10 bases between them. The CDR3 runs 15 residues.

This clonotype was seen many times. The rearrangement links TRBV6-6 to TRBJ1-1; TRBD1 agrees at 8 bases. Germline CDR1 MNHNY, CDR2 SVGAGI (reference sequence). The CDR3 loop spans 13 amino acids. The V gene end was trimmed by 10 bases and the J gene end by 4 bases; junction bases not matched to a gene: 8. As DNA, the CDR3 is TGTGCCACCTTGACAGGGGTGACCACTGAAGCTTTCTTT. The encoded protein is CATLTGVTTEAFF.

This clonotype was counted at least ten times. An end of the junction does not agree with germline; a read error may underlie this. The V and J genes are TRBV7-7 and TRBJ2-1; the match to TRBD1 covers 9 bases. Germline CDR1 is SSHAT and CDR2 is FNYEAQ (reference sequence). This CDR3 comprises 13 residues. The CDR3 DNA follows: TGTGCTAGCAGCCGACAGGGGGACAATGAGCAGTTCTTC. This codes for CASSRQGDNEQFF. Variable domain in full (rest from reference TRBV7-7 and TRBJ2-1): GAGVSQSPRYKVTKRGQDVTLRCDPISSHATLYWYQQALGQGPEFLTYFNYEAQPDKSGLPSDRFSAERPEGSISTLTIQRTEQRDSAMYRCASSRQGDNEQFFGPGTRLTVL.

This clonotype occurred many times. The rearrangement joins TRBV30 to TRBJ2-3, with D maybe TRBD2 (5 bases). Germline CDR1 GTSNPN, CDR2 SVGIG (reference sequence). The CDR3 has 16 amino acids. Between the trimmed V and J ends, which lost 0 bases and 2 bases, there was a span of 15 bases. As DNA, the CDR3 is TGTGCCTGGAGTGTCGGAGGAGTTCCTTACACAGATACGCAGTATTTT. It is translated as CAWSVGGVPYTDTQYF.

This clonotype was picked up many times. V and J are TRBV3-1 and TRBJ1-2, with D possibly being TRBD1 (6 bases). From germline, CDR1 is LGHDT and CDR2 YNNKEL (reference sequence). This CDR3 is 14 amino acids long. V was pared by 3 bases and J by 8 bases, with 16 bases between. In nucleotides, the CDR3 is TGTGCCAGCAGCCACTTGGGGGCGGTCGGAGGCTACACCTTC. This codes for CASSHLGAVGGYTF.

The table lists this clonotype with many counts. The CDR3 spells CASSVLQGAAYNEQFF. For the CDR3, the DNA is TGTGCCAGCAGTGTCTTACAGGGGGCTGCGTACAATGAGCAGTTCTTC. The chain carries TRBV6-1 and TRBJ2-1; TRBD1 aligns across 9 bases. Unmatched junction bases numbered 8, after V lost 4 bases and J lost 4 bases. Germline CDR1 is MNHNS and CDR2 is SASEGT. CDR3 length: 16 residues.

This clonotype was recorded many times. The V and J genes are TRBV29-1 and TRBJ2-3; TRBD2 is a possible D gene (6 bases). V was trimmed by 6 bases and J by 0 bases, leaving 16 bases between them. The length of the CDR3 is 15 residues. The germline V gene has CDR1 SQVTM and CDR2 ANQGSEA. Here the CDR3 reads CSVAGGPTSTDTQYF. CDR3 nucleotide sequence: TGCAGCGTGGCAGGAGGGCCTACTAGCACAGATACGCAGTATTTT.

This clonotype was seen repeatedly, ten times or more. CDR3 nucleotides: TGTGCCAGCAGCCTCTTGGGGACAGGGGACTATGGCTACACCTTC. Protein: CASSLLGTGDYGYTF. The rearrangement uses TRBV7-9 and TRBJ1-2; 10 bases line up with TRBD1. V gave up 5 bases and J gave up 3 bases; unmatched junction bases: 6. CDR3 length: 15 amino acids. Germline loops: CDR1 SEHNR, CDR2 FQNEAQ (reference sequence).

Many counts were recorded for this clonotype. The gene calls are TRBV28 and TRBJ2-6; no definite D call. The CDR3 consists of 15 residues. CDR1 is MDHEN and CDR2 is SYDVKM in the germline V gene. V was trimmed by 6 bases and J by 0 bases, leaving 9 bases between them. CDR3 nucleotide sequence: TGTGCCAGCAGCCCTGATAGCTCTGGGGCCAACGTCCTGACTTTC. It encodes CASSPDSSGANVLTF.

At least ten counts were recorded for this clonotype. J is TRBJ2-5 and V is TRBV5-1; 11 bases are shared with TRBD2. Germline V gives CDR1 SGHRS, CDR2 YFSETQ. The CDR3 is 15 residues long. Unmatched junction bases numbered 7, after V lost 5 bases and J lost 4 bases. CDR3 DNA: TGCGCCAGCAGACTAGCGGGAGTCGTAGGAGAGACCCAGTACTTC. It specifies CASRLAGVVGETQYF.

This clonotype was recorded many times. This sequence joins TRBV4-2 and TRBJ1-1, with TRBD1 matching over 7 bases. J was trimmed by 5 bases and V by 3 bases; bases with no gene match: 3. In germline, CDR1 is LGHNA, CDR2 YNFKEQ. The CDR3 contains 13 residues. The CDR3 reads CASSQGTVTEAFF. The CDR3 nucleotides are TGTGCCAGCAGCCAGGGGACAGTGACTGAAGCTTTCTTT.

The chain is built from TRBV11-3 and TRBJ2-7; 13 bases are shared with TRBD2. This CDR3 is built from 18 residues. CDR1 and CDR2 (germline): SGHNT, YENEEA. The junction had 12 bases not matched to a gene; V was cut back by 5 bases and J by 2 bases. DNA for the CDR3: TGTGCCAGCAGCCCCGGGACTAGCGGGGAGAGGATAACCTACGAGCAGTACTTC. Its protein is CASSPGTSGERITYEQYF.

This clonotype was counted at least ten times. The chain uses TRBV6-5 and TRBJ1-1; no clear D. CDR1 is MNHEY and CDR2 is SVGAGI in the germline V gene. CDR3 length: 11 residues. Trimming shortened V by 8 bases and J by 7 bases, and 11 bases separated the two germline ends. This CDR3 is CASGRTDEAFF. The DNA of the CDR3 is TGTGCCAGCGGGAGGACTGATGAAGCTTTCTTT.